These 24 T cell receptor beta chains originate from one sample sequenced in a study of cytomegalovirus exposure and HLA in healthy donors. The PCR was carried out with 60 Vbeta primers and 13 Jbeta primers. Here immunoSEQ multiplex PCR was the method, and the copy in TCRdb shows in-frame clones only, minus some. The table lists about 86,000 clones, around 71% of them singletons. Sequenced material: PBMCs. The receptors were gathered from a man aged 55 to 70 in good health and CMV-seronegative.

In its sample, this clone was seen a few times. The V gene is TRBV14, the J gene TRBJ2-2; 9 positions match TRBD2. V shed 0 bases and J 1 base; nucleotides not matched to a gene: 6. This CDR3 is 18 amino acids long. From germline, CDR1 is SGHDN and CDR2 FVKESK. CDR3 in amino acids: CASSQDWASGKNTGELFF. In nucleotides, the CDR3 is TGTGCCAGCAGCCAAGATTGGGCTAGCGGGAAGAACACCGGGGAGCTGTTTTTT. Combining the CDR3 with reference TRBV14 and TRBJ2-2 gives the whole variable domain EAGVTQFPSHSVIEKGQTVTLRCDPISGHDNLYWYRRVMGKEIKFLLHFVKESKQDESGMPNNRFLAERTGGTYSTLKVQPAELEDSGVYFCASSQDWASGKNTGELFFGEGSRLTVL.

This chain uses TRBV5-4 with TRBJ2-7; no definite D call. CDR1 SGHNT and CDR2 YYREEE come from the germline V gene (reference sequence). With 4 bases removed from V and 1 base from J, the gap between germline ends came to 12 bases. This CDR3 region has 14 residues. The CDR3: CASSPSTPSYEQYF. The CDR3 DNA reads TGTGCCAGCAGCCCTAGTACCCCTTCCTACGAGCAGTACTTC.

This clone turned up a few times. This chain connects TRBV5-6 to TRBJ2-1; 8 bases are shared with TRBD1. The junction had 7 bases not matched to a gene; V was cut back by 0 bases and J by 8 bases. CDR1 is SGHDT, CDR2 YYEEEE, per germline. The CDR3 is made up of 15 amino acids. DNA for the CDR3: TGTGCCAGCAGCTTGGGCCAGGGGGCGAGCGATGAGCAGTTCTTC. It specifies CASSLGQGASDEQFF.

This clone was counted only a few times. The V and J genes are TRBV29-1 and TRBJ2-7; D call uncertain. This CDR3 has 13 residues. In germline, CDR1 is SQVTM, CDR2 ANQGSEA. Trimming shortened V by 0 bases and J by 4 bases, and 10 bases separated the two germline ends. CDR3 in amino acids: CSVEDPAEYEQYF. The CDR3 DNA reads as TGCAGCGTTGAAGATCCGGCGGAGTACGAGCAGTACTTC.

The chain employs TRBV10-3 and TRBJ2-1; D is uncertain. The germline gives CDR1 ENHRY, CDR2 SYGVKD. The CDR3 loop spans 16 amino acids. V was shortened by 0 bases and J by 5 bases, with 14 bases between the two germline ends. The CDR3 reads CAISESLSVPNNEQFF. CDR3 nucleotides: TGTGCCATCAGTGAGTCGTTAAGCGTACCCAACAATGAGCAGTTCTTC.

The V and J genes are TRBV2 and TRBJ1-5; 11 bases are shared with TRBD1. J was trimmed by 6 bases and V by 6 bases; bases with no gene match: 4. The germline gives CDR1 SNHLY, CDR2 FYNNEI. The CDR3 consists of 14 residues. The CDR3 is CASSADRGLQPQHF. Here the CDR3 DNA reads TGTGCCAGCAGCGCGGACAGGGGGCTTCAGCCCCAGCATTTT.

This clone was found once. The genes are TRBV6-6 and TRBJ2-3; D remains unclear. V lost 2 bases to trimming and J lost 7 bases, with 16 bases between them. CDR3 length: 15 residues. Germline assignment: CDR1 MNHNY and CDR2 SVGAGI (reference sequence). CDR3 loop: CASSYESVNWNTQYF. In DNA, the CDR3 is TGTGCCAGCAGTTACGAGAGCGTTAACTGGAATACGCAGTATTTT.

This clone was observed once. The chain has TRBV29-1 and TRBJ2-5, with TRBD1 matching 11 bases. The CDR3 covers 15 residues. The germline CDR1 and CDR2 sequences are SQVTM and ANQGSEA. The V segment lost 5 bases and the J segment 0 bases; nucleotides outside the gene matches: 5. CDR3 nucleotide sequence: TGCAGCGTTATGCCGGGACAGGGGGACCAAGAGACCCAGTACTTC. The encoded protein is CSVMPGQGDQETQYF.

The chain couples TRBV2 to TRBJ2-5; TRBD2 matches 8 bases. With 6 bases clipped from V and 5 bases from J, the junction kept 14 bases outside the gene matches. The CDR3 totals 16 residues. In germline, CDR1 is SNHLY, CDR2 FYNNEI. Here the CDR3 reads CASSPSPGTRIETQYF. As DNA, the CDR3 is TGTGCCAGCAGCCCCAGTCCCGGGACTAGAATTGAGACCCAGTACTTC.

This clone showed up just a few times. The CDR3 bases are TGTGCCAGCAGCTTAGATTTCTTGGGCGAGACCCAGTACTTC. Translating it yields CASSLDFLGETQYF. The chain has TRBV11-2 and TRBJ2-5; no clear D gene. CDR3 size: 14 residues. CDR1 and CDR2 (germline): SGHAT, FQNNGV. Trimming removed 0 bases at V and 5 bases at J, with 10 bases between. Filled out from reference TRBV11-2 and TRBJ2-5, the complete variable domain reads EAGVAQSPRYKIIEKRQSVAFWCNPISGHATLYWYQQILGQGPKLLIQFQNNGVVDDSQLPKDRFSAERLKGVDSTLKIQPAKLEDSAVYLCASSLDFLGETQYFGPGTRLLVL.

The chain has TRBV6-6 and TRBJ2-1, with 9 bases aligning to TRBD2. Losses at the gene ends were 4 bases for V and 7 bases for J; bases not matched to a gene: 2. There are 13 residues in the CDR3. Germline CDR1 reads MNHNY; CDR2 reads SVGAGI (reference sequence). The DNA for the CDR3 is TGTGCCAGCAGTTTAGCGGGGGTGAATGAGCAGTTCTTC. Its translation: CASSLAGVNEQFF.

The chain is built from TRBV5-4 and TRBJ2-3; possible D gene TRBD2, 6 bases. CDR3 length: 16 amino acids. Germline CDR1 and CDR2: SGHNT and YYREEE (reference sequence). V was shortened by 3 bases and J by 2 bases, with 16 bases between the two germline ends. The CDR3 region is CASSSPLARDTDTQYF. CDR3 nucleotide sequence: TGTGCCAGCAGCTCACCCCTAGCGAGAGACACAGATACGCAGTATTTT.

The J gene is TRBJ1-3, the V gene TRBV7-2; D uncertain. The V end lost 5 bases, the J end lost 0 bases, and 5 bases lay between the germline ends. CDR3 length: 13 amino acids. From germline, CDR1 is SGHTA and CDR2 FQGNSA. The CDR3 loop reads CASSRGSGNTIYF. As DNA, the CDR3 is TGTGCCAGCAGCCGGGGCTCTGGAAACACCATATATTTT.

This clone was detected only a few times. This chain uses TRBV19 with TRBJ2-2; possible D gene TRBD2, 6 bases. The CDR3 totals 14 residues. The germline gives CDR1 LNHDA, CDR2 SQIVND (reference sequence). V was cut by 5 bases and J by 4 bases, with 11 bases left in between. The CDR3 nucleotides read TGTGCCAGTAGTGGCCAGGGAGGCACCGGGGAGCTGTTTTTT. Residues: CASSGQGGTGELFF.

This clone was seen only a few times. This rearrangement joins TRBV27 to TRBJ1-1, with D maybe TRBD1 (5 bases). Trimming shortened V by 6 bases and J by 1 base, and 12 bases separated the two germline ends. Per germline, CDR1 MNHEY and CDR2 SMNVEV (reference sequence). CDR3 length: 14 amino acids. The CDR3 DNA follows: TGTGCCAGCAGCTGGGGGGGGAGGAACACTGAAGCTTTCTTT. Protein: CASSWGGRNTEAFF.

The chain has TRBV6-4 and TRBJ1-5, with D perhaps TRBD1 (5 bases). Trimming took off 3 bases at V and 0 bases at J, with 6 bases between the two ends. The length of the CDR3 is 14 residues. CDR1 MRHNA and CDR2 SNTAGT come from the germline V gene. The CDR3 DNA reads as TGTGCCAGCAGTGAGACAGATAGCAATCAGCCCCAGCATTTT. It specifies CASSETDSNQPQHF.

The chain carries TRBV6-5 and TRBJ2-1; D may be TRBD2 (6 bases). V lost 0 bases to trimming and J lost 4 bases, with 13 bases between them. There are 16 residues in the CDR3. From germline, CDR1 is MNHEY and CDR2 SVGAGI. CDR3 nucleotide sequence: TGTGCCAGCAGTTACTCAGTCAGTAGCGGATACAATGAGCAGTTCTTC. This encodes CASSYSVSSGYNEQFF.

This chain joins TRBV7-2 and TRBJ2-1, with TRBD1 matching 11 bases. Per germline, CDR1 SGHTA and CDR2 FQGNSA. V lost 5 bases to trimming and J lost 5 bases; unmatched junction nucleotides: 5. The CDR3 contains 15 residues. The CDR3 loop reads CASSLGTGGNNEQFF. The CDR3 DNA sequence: TGTGCCAGCAGCCTCGGGACAGGGGGGAACAATGAGCAGTTCTTC.

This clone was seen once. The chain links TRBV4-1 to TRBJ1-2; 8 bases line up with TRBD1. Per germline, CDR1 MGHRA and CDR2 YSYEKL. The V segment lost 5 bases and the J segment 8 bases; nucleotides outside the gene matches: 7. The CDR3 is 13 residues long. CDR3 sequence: CASSIGQGGGYTF. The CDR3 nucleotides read TGCGCCAGCAGCATTGGACAGGGAGGCGGCTACACCTTC.

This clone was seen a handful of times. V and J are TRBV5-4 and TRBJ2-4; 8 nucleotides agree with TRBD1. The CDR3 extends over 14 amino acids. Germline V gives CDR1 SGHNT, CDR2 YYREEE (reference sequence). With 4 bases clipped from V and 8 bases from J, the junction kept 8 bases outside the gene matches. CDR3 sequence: CASSPGQVSDIQYF. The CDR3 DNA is TGTGCCAGCAGCCCGGGACAGGTGTCGGACATTCAGTACTTC.

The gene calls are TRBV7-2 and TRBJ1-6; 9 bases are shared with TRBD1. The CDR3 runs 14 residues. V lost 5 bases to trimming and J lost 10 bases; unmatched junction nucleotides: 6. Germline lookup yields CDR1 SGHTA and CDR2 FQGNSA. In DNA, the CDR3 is TGTGCCAGCAGCCTAGACAGGGGGGGATCACCCCTCCACTTT. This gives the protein CASSLDRGGSPLHF.

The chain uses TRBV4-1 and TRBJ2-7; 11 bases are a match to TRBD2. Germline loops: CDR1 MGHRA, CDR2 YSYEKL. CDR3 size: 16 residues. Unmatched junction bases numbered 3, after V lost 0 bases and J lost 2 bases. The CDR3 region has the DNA TGCGCCAGCAGCCAAGAAGCACTAGCGGGAGCCTACGAGCAGTACTTC. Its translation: CASSQEALAGAYEQYF.

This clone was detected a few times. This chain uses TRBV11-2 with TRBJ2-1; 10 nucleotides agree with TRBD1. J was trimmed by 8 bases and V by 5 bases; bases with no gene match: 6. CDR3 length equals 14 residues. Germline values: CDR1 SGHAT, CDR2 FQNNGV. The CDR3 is CASSLGDRGHEQFF. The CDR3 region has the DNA TGTGCCAGCAGCCTCGGGGACAGGGGTCATGAGCAGTTCTTC.

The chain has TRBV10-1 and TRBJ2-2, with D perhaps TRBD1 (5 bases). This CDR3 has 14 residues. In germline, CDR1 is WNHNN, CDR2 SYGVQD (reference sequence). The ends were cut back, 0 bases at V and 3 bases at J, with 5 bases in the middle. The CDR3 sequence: CASSESTDTGELFF. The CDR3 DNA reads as TGCGCCAGCAGTGAGTCGACAGACACCGGGGAGCTGTTTTTT.